This T cell receptor beta chain derives from a study of shared clonotypes between healthy human individuals (dated by TCRdb to 2020 to 2022). As for the study more broadly: A few men and a couple of women, aged 18 to 49 years, made up the cohort. Between about 0.94 and 8.9 billion PBMCs per donor were obtained by leukapheresis. Different laboratories and diverse techniques were used to prepare libraries and sequence TCR repertoires, to increase sequencing depth and limit assay-specific biases. Per donor, three plates each were used for CD4 naive and CD4 memory, two for CD8 naive, and one for CD8 memory. To estimate repertoire size and how much clonotypes are shared between individuals, the study performed deep sequencing of blood TCR repertoires from roughly five healthy adults.

CD8 naive samples were CD45RO-negative cells positively selected for CCR7, giving a CD45RA+CCR7+ population that excluded TemRA cells. Donors were healthy HIV-negative adults with no recently reported acute infections or vaccinations. All donors were Caucasian adults living in Nashville, Tennessee, USA. After blood collection by leukapheresis, PBMCs were isolated using Ficoll-Histopaque density gradient centrifugation and then cryopreserved in the vapor phase of liquid nitrogen. Analytical flow cytometry was used to check the purity and quantity of each magnetically sorted T cell population. Genomic DNA was isolated from each sorted fraction and quantified by UV absorbance on a Nanodrop 2000c. Turning to this clone: No antigen is known for it. Per-base quality was not reported, and no clone a single base away is much larger than it.

Summary of the overall study and its limitations: Estimated clonotype richness was generally larger for naive than for memory subsets. Clonotypes shared by all four sorted-subset donors showed higher generation probabilities than non-shared clonotypes. Sampling was limited to blood, and TCR repertoires in tissue likely differ from TCR repertoires in blood. The genetic and exposure-history diversity represented was limited by the small number of donors. Across several donors, 5% to 6% of naive CD4, 3.5% of naive CD8, approximately 2.5% of memory CD4, and 0.4% of memory CD8 clonotypes were shared. Incomplete sequencing was indicated by rarefaction of sorted-subset datasets, despite the large sequencing depth. Based on pairwise subsampling, the degree of clonotype sharing among donors was expected to be affected by sequencing depth.

The V and J ends are trimmed by 3 bases and 0 bases, leaving 12 bases between them. The CDR3 sequence holds 15 residues, the cysteine and phenylalanine included. Only CDR3 DNA remains: 45 bases, in frame from the first base. The germline V gene encodes CDR1 SGHTA and CDR2 FQGNSA. TCR CDR3 regions were amplified from genomic DNA by multiplex PCR using the deep immunoSEQ assay. Extracted genomic DNA from each cell subset was spread evenly across all wells of several immunoSEQ 96-well plates, with each plate serving as a replicate. For sorted subsets, 150 to 250 ng of genomic DNA, equivalent to 25,000 to 30,000 T cell genomes, went into each replicate PCR. The purified libraries were quantified using a Qubit 3.0 fluorometer, sized with a Bioanalyzer 2100, and then quantified again using the KAPA Library Quantification kit. Every immunoSEQ 96-well plate was sequenced on a dedicated single-read 150-cycle Illumina NextSeq 550 flow cell. The study's own analysis went as follows. Because the immunoSEQ output held only junctional sequences and lacked quality scores, the filtering could not match the filtering applied to full-length reads. Sequences were annotated with PyIR, a Python wrapper for IgBLAST v1.9, and V/J genes and CDR3 were assigned using IMGT germline references. Reads were removed for weak V/J assignments (E-value above 1e-6), missing CDR3, stop codons, out-of-frame junctions, or ambiguous translated residues. A V3J clonotype was defined by an identical inferred V gene, J gene, and CDR3 amino acid sequence. Percentage overlap between repertoires was calculated by dividing the number of shared unique clonotypes by the size of the smaller repertoire. Repertoire richness was assessed with RTK rarefaction, the Chao1 estimator, and Recon v2.1 estimates of unobserved clonotypes. OLGA was used to compute generation probabilities for all TCRbeta clonotypes that the gDNA method yielded from a handful of donors. TCRdb mirrors the immuneACCESS table, restricted to in-frame sequences. Some clones are absent from its copies; in checked studies, under half trace to an unresolved V gene, and the reason for the others is unknown. V, J and clone size are taken as reported in that table, and D and trimming were inferred from the DNA itself. The table for this sample lists millions of clones; 93% of them were counted only once. The ten top clones hold more than 1.5% of the sample.

Sequenced: naive CD8+ T cells from PBMCs. In the paper's terms, the cell subset or site label means: CD45RA+CCR7+. The V gene is TRBV7-2 and the J gene is TRBJ2-7, with no confident D gene call. The TCR comes from a young man in good health. Some clones in this sample may be carry-over from other donors' samples. The nucleotide sequence reads TGTGCCAGCAGCTTTATGACGGGCCCCTCCTACGAGCAGTACTTC. It is translated as CASSFMTGPSYEQYF.